A single TCR beta chain is shown here with its context. The data belong to a study of blood T cell repertoires in COVID-19. Study summary: COVID-19 samples from acute and convalescent phases originated in the United States, Italy and Spain. T cells, B-cell-depleted T cells, or PBMCs provided the cDNA or gDNA that served as material.

The CDR3 extends over 15 amino acids. V lost 4 bases, J lost 0 bases, and 3 bases stayed unmatched. Per the germline V gene, CDR1 is SGDLS and CDR2 is YYNGEE. In the original processing: How many nucleated cells were present was estimated from reference gene primer amplification. Assay used: immunoSEQ multiplex PCR; TCRdb lists only in-frame clones, some missing. The V and J calls and clone size are taken from that table; D and trimming were inferred from the DNA. Here the sample spans some 140,000 clones, roughly 85% being singletons. The sequencing input was peripheral blood. This receptor was obtained from a man in his sixties with acute or convalescent COVID-19. The chain is built from TRBV9 and TRBJ2-7, with 11 positions matching TRBD2. The DNA of the CDR3 is TGTGCCAGCAGCCCTAGCGGGAGGAGCTCCTACGAGCAGTACTTC. Amino acids: CASSPSGRSSYEQYF.